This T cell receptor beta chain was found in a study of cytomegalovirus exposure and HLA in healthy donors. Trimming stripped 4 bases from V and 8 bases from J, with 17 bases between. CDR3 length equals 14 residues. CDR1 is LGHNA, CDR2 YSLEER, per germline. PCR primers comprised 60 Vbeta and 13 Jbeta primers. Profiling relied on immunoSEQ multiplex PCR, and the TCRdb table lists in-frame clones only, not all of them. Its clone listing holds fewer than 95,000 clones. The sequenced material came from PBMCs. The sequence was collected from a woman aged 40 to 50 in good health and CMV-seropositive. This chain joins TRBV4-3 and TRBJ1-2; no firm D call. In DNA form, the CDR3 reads TGCGCCAGCAGCCGCGCTAAAGACACGAACGGCTACACCTTC. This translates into CASSRAKDTNGYTF.